Following are 19 T cell receptor beta chains from one sample sequenced in a study of T cells in narcolepsy. Produced via immunoSEQ multiplex PCR; TCRdb's table is partial and in-frame only. The sample holds 28,000 or so clones, around nine tenths seen once. Specimen: CD45RA- memory CD4+ T cells from PBMCs. These receptors were taken from a human donor with narcolepsy.

V and J are TRBV2 and TRBJ2-5; 9 bases are shared with TRBD2. The DNA end is a closer match to TRBJ2-7, so the J assignment may be wrong. Germline V gene data show CDR1 as SNHLY and CDR2 as FYNNEI. This CDR3 region has 12 residues. DNA for the CDR3: TGTGCCAGCAGTGGACTAGCGGCCGAGCAGTACTTC. Residues: CASSGLAAEQYF.

In this sample, this clone turned up a few times. The rearrangement joins TRBV11-2 to TRBJ2-2; D remains ambiguous. The CDR3 is 16 residues long. CDR1 is SGHAT, CDR2 FQNNGV, per germline. V was trimmed by 4 bases and J by 0 bases, leaving 12 bases between them. CDR3 bases: TGTGCCAGCAGCTCACAAATGGGCGCGAACACCGGGGAGCTGTTTTTT. It translates to CASSSQMGANTGELFF.

Of note for this clone: Other DNA sequences from this sample encode an identical CDR3 as well. The V gene is TRBV4-1, the J gene TRBJ1-3; TRBD1 is a possible D gene (5 bases). This CDR3 is built from 15 residues. Trimming cost V 1 base and J 0 bases, with 7 bases left between them. Germline assignment: CDR1 MGHRA and CDR2 YSYEKL. The CDR3 region has the DNA TGCGCCAGCAGCCAAGGACAGCTCTCTGGAAACACCATATATTTT. It codes for CASSQGQLSGNTIYF.

This rearrangement joins TRBV23-1 to TRBJ1-5, with D perhaps TRBD1 (5 bases). TRBV23-1 is sorted into the ORF group, with uncertain function. Trimming stripped 7 bases from V and 7 bases from J, with 17 bases between. This CDR3 spans 14 amino acids. The chain's CDR3 is CASTSPRGEQPQHF. CDR3 nucleotides: TGCGCCAGCACGTCCCCCCGGGGGGAACAGCCCCAGCATTTT.

The chain couples TRBV4-1 to TRBJ2-3, with 9 bases matching TRBD2. Trimming at V came to 0 bases and at J to 4 bases, leaving 8 bases not matched to a gene. The CDR3 has 17 residues. Germline-derived CDR1 and CDR2 are MGHRA and YSYEKL. Written as DNA, the CDR3 is TGCGCCAGCAGCCAAGATAGAGGCGGGGGGGTAGCAGATACGCAGTATTTT. Amino acids: CASSQDRGGGVADTQYF.

This chain uses TRBV5-4 with TRBJ2-5; 13 positions agree with TRBD2. The ends lost 6 bases at V and 2 bases at J; junction bases unmatched: 4. CDR3 length: 15 residues. CDR1 is SGHNT, CDR2 YYREEE, per germline (reference sequence). The CDR3 bases are TGTGCCAGCACACTAGCGGGGGGGCGTCAAGAGACCCAGTACTTC. This translates into CASTLAGGRQETQYF. Variable domain in full (rest from reference TRBV5-4 and TRBJ2-5): ETGVTQSPTHLIKTRGQQVTLRCSSQSGHNTVSWYQQALGQGPQFIFQYYREEENGRGNFPPRFSGLQFPNYSSELNVNALELDDSALYLCASTLAGGRQETQYFGPGTRLLVL.

The J gene is TRBJ2-2, the V gene TRBV5-1, with 10 bases identical to TRBD1. Germline V gene lookup returns CDR1 SGHRS and CDR2 YFSETQ. V lost 4 bases, J lost 7 bases, and 10 bases stayed unmatched. This CDR3 contains 16 residues. The chain's CDR3 is CASSHDPDRGDGELFF. The CDR3 DNA sequence: TGCGCCAGCAGCCACGACCCGGACAGGGGGGACGGGGAGCTGTTTTTT. Variable domain in full (rest from reference TRBV5-1 and TRBJ2-2): KAGVTQTPRYLIKTRGQQVTLSCSPISGHRSVSWYQQTPGQGLQFLFEYFSETQRNKGNFPGRFSGRQFSNSRSEMNVSTLELGDSALYLCASSHDPDRGDGELFFGEGSRLTVL.

The genes are TRBV28 and TRBJ1-5; D might be TRBD1 (6 bases). CDR3 length: 14 residues. Per the germline V gene, CDR1 is MDHEN and CDR2 is SYDVKM. Between the trimmed V and J ends, which lost 7 bases and 1 base, there was a span of 11 bases. CDR3 DNA sequence: TGTGCCAGCATCTCCGGGACAAGCAATCAGCCCCAGCATTTT. Translated: CASISGTSNQPQHF.

The rearrangement links TRBV6-1 to TRBJ1-5; 9 nucleotides line up with TRBD1. Per germline, CDR1 MNHNS and CDR2 SASEGT. The CDR3 length is 17 residues. V dropped 3 bases and J dropped 3; count of bases not matched to a gene: 9. The CDR3 spells CASSDPPGQGTNQPQHF. CDR3 DNA sequence: TGTGCCAGCAGTGATCCGCCGGGACAGGGCACCAATCAGCCCCAGCATTTT.

A word on this clone: A read error may produce the germline difference seen at one junction end. Other DNA sequences in this sample translate to the same CDR3. V is TRBV18 and J is TRBJ1-1; maybe TRBD1 (6 bases). CDR1 and CDR2 (germline): KGHSH, LQKENI. The CDR3 runs to 15 residues. CDR3 loop: CASSPPGGARAEAFF. CDR3 bases: TGTGCCAGCTCACCACCCGGGGGGGCTCGGGCTGAAGCCTTCTTT.

This clone was counted between two and nine times. The chain couples TRBV7-9 to TRBJ2-1; a weak D match, TRBD1 (6 bases). V lost 6 bases and J lost 5, with 17 bases in between. Per the germline V gene, CDR1 is SEHNR and CDR2 is FQNEAQ (reference sequence). The CDR3 sequence is 15 residues long. The CDR3 nucleotides are TGTGCCAGCAGTAAACCCACAGGGCCCAACAATGAGCAGTTCTTC. This translates into CASSKPTGPNNEQFF. The variable domain in full, with the rest retrieved from reference TRBV7-9 and TRBJ2-1, is DTGVSQNPRHKITKRGQNVTFRCDPISEHNRLYWYRQTLGQGPEFLTYFQNEAQLEKSRLLSDRFSAERPKGSFSTLEIQRTEQGDSAMYLCASSKPTGPNNEQFFGPGTRLTVL.

The chain uses TRBV15 and TRBJ2-1; D is possibly TRBD2 (6 bases). The CDR3 consists of 16 residues. The V gene's germline CDR1 is LNHNV and CDR2 YYDKDF (reference sequence). Trimming removed 0 bases at V and 4 bases at J, with 13 bases between. The CDR3 protein is CATSRDKWSGYNEQFF. CDR3 nucleotides: TGTGCCACCAGCAGAGATAAGTGGAGCGGGTACAATGAGCAGTTCTTC.

The chain has TRBV10-3 and TRBJ2-3, with D possibly matching TRBD1 (6 bases). This CDR3 spans 13 amino acids. V shed 8 bases and J shed 3 bases, with 12 bases lying between them. Germline V CDR1 and CDR2: ENHRY, SYGVKD. The CDR3: CAIGDKRTDTQYF. DNA of the CDR3: TGTGCCATCGGGGACAAGCGTACAGATACGCAGTATTTT.

The gene calls are TRBV6-5 and TRBJ1-2; possible D gene TRBD1, 5 bases. The V end was cut by 6 bases, the J end by 11 bases, with 22 bases between. The CDR3 runs 14 residues. Germline V CDR1 and CDR2: MNHEY, SVGAGI. The CDR3 DNA reads as TGTGCCAGCAGCGGGGGGGGGACGGTAGTGAGTTACACCTTC. Its protein is CASSGGGTVVSYTF.

Only one count was recorded for this clone. The rearrangement links TRBV4-1 to TRBJ2-6, with 9 bases identical to TRBD2. Germline V lookup: CDR1 MGHRA, CDR2 YSYEKL. This CDR3 is built from 19 residues. With V trimmed by 1 base and J by 0 bases, 7 bases remained unmatched. CDR3 region: CASSQAGRGGPSGANVLTF. CDR3 nucleotide sequence: TGCGCCAGCAGCCAAGCTGGGCGGGGGGGCCCCTCTGGGGCCAACGTCCTGACTTTC.

CDR3 protein: CASSEGLGFNSPLHF. The DNA of the CDR3 is TGTGCCAGCAGTGAAGGGCTAGGATTCAATTCACCCCTCCACTTT. The V and J genes are TRBV2 and TRBJ1-6; D is unclear. Trimming took off 1 base at V and 7 bases at J, with 11 bases between the two ends. Per the germline V gene, CDR1 is SNHLY and CDR2 is FYNNEI. The CDR3 sequence is 15 residues long.

J is TRBJ2-2 and V is TRBV7-7, with D perhaps given as TRBD1 or TRBD2 (5 bases each). Germline lookup yields CDR1 SSHAT and CDR2 FNYEAQ (reference sequence). This CDR3 spans 18 amino acids. Trimming cost V 8 bases and J 0 bases, with 22 bases left between them. CDR3 protein: CASGGIPGTAANTGELFF. The CDR3 coding sequence is TGTGCCAGCGGCGGAATCCCCGGGACCGCCGCGAACACCGGGGAGCTGTTTTTT.

V usage is TRBV11-1 and J usage is TRBJ1-2, with TRBD1 identical over 10 bases. Unmatched junction bases numbered 9, after V lost 6 bases and J lost 8 bases. CDR3 length: 14 amino acids. Germline V lookup: CDR1 SGHAT, CDR2 FQDESV (reference sequence). DNA of the CDR3: TGTGCCAGCAGTGTGGGACAGGGGCTGAAAGGCTACACCTTC. This codes for CASSVGQGLKGYTF.

V and J are TRBV11-2 and TRBJ2-7, with a tentative D call TRBD1 (6 bases). Germline CDR1 and CDR2: SGHAT and FQNNGV. Trimming shortened V by 3 bases and J by 6 bases, and 18 bases separated the two germline ends. The CDR3 has 15 residues. This chain's CDR3 is CASSLSRDTLSEQYF. Here the CDR3 DNA reads TGTGCCAGCAGCTTGTCGAGGGACACCCTTAGCGAGCAGTACTTC.